The 24 T cell receptor beta chains below come from one sample, sequenced in a study of blood T cell repertoires in COVID-19. Only in-frame clones appear in the TCRdb table, and some are missing; sequencing was by immunoSEQ multiplex PCR. Here the sample spans some 11,000 clones, 82% being singletons. The sequencing input was peripheral blood. The receptor set was obtained from a man older than 75 with acute or convalescent COVID-19.

The CDR3 nucleotides read TGTGCCAGCAGCCCTACGGGTAGATTAACCACAGATACGCAGTATTTT. Protein product: CASSPTGRLTTDTQYF. This sequence joins TRBV7-6 and TRBJ2-3; D gene uncertain. The CDR3 extends over 16 amino acids. Trimming stripped 5 bases from V and 2 bases from J, with 17 bases between. Per germline, CDR1 SGHVS and CDR2 FNYEAQ.

V is TRBV2 and J is TRBJ1-1; 8 bases line up with TRBD1. Per germline, CDR1 SNHLY and CDR2 FYNNEI. V was clipped by 6 bases and J by 11 bases; unmatched bases: 17. The CDR3 totals 15 residues. The CDR3 here is CASSRTGSFPGEAFF. For the CDR3, the DNA is TGTGCCAGCAGCCGGACAGGGAGCTTCCCTGGGGAGGCTTTCTTT.

In this sample, this clone turned up once. The V and J genes are TRBV19 and TRBJ2-5; TRBD2 is a possible D gene (6 bases). The CDR3 runs to 16 residues. CDR1 LNHDA and CDR2 SQIVND come from the germline V gene (reference sequence). The V gene lost 2 bases and the J gene lost 5 bases, with 18 bases spanning the gap. The CDR3 loop is CASSILAKAGSETQYF. In DNA form, the CDR3 reads TGTGCCAGTAGTATACTAGCGAAGGCAGGGTCGGAGACCCAGTACTTC.

The chain combines TRBV19 with TRBJ1-6; perhaps TRBD1 as D (5 bases). V shed 3 bases and J shed 9 bases, with 12 bases lying between them. CDR3 length: 14 residues. Germline CDR1 is LNHDA and CDR2 is SQIVND (reference sequence). Written as DNA, the CDR3 is TGTGCCAGTAGTATGGGGCAGAGTGGTTCACCCCTCCACTTT. Amino acids: CASSMGQSGSPLHF.

The gene calls are TRBV13 and TRBJ2-7; D unclear. The CDR3 has 15 residues. V gave up 0 bases and J gave up 2 bases, with 11 bases separating them. The germline V gene has CDR1 PRHDT and CDR2 FYEKMQ (reference sequence). Here the CDR3 DNA reads TGTGCCAGCAGCTTAGGGGATCCAGGAACCTACGAGCAGTACTTC. Amino acids: CASSLGDPGTYEQYF.

The chain carries TRBV7-3 and TRBJ2-5, with D possibly TRBD2 on 6 matching bases. The CDR3 consists of 17 residues. Trimming took 5 bases from V and 2 from J, leaving 21 bases between them. The germline V gene encodes CDR1 SGHTA and CDR2 FQGTGA. CDR3 in amino acids: CASSHGRLDPTQETQYF. DNA of the CDR3: TGTGCCAGCAGCCATGGGAGGTTAGACCCGACTCAAGAGACCCAGTACTTC.

This chain links TRBV27 with TRBJ1-4; TRBD1 matches 8 bases. J gave up 8 bases and V 5 bases, and 7 bases lay outside the gene matches. The germline V gene encodes CDR1 MNHEY and CDR2 SMNVEV (reference sequence). This CDR3 contains 14 residues. CDR3 protein: CASSPDRGGEKLFF. CDR3 nucleotides: TGTGCCAGCAGTCCCGACAGGGGTGGAGAAAAACTGTTTTTT.

The chain uses TRBV29-1 and TRBJ2-1; 9 nucleotides agree with TRBD2. The CDR3 extends over 15 amino acids. Germline assignment: CDR1 SQVTM and CDR2 ANQGSEA. With V trimmed by 3 bases and J by 3 bases, 6 bases remained unmatched. The CDR3 sequence: CSVEGAGGLYNEQFF. CDR3 in DNA: TGCAGCGTTGAGGGAGCGGGGGGACTCTACAATGAGCAGTTCTTC.

The chain joins TRBV9 to TRBJ1-1, with 9 bases matching TRBD1. V shed 4 bases, J shed 4 bases, and the junction held 5 bases outside the gene matches. This CDR3 is 14 amino acids long. CDR1 is SGDLS and CDR2 is YYNGEE in the germline V gene. In nucleotides, the CDR3 is TGTGCCAGCAGCCTAGGACAGGGGAGCACTGAAGCTTTCTTT. As protein: CASSLGQGSTEAFF.

The gene calls are TRBV7-9 and TRBJ2-7; tentatively, D is TRBD2 (6 bases). This CDR3 has 15 amino acids. Germline V CDR1 and CDR2: SEHNR, FQNEAQ (reference sequence). Trimming removed 2 bases from V and 0 bases from J, with 11 bases in between. The CDR3 DNA reads as TGTGCCAGCAGCTTATTCGGGGGAAGCTCCTACGAGCAGTACTTC. Its translation: CASSLFGGSSYEQYF.

The rearrangement uses TRBV29-1 and TRBJ1-2; D is undetermined. V was trimmed by 3 bases and J by 4 bases, leaving 18 bases between them. The CDR3 is 15 amino acids. Germline CDR1 and CDR2: SQVTM and ANQGSEA. CDR3 nucleotides: TGCAGCGTTGAGATGCTTGGGTCCTCAGGCTATGGCTACACCTTC. This codes for CSVEMLGSSGYGYTF.

V gene TRBV12-3 or TRBV12-4 combines with J gene TRBJ1-2; D is ambiguous. V was pared by 6 bases and J by 1 base, with 3 bases between. The CDR3 runs 11 residues. CDR3 DNA: TGTGCCAGCAGCATTAACTATGGCTACACCTTC. Amino acid sequence: CASSINYGYTF.

This clone was found once. This chain uses TRBV4-2 with TRBJ1-1, with D uncertain. The CDR3 loop spans 13 amino acids. CDR1 and CDR2 (germline): LGHNA, YNFKEQ. Between the trimmed V and J ends, which lost 2 bases and 8 bases, there was a span of 12 bases. The CDR3 bases are TGTGCCAGCAGCCAAATGGGTACAGAAGAAGCTTTCTTT. It translates to CASSQMGTEEAFF.

The chain links TRBV7-8 to TRBJ1-3; D is unclear. The CDR3 length is 15 residues. V lost 1 base and J lost 4, with 11 bases in between. Germline V CDR1 and CDR2: SGHVS, FQNEAQ. CDR3 amino acids: CASSLVWGAGNTIYF. The CDR3 DNA reads TGTGCCAGCAGCTTAGTCTGGGGAGCGGGAAACACCATATATTTT.

V is TRBV4-1 and J is TRBJ1-2, with D uncertain. V gave up 4 bases and J gave up 0 bases, with 6 bases separating them. The germline CDR1 and CDR2 sequences are MGHRA and YSYEKL. The CDR3 totals 13 residues. The DNA of the CDR3 is TGCGCCAGCAGCCTCCCTACTAACTATGGCTACACCTTC. This translates into CASSLPTNYGYTF.

The V call is TRBV7-8, the J call TRBJ2-5, with 12 bases matching TRBD2. V shed 6 bases and J 1 base; nucleotides not matched to a gene: 3. The CDR3 loop spans 15 amino acids. CDR1 and CDR2 (germline): SGHVS, FQNEAQ. The CDR3 DNA reads TGTGCCAGCAGGAGACTAGCGGGGGTCCAAGAGACCCAGTACTTC. This translates into CASRRLAGVQETQYF.

The chain recombines TRBV5-6 with TRBJ2-7; 9 bases align to TRBD1. From germline, CDR1 is SGHDT and CDR2 YYEEEE. The CDR3 length is 15 residues. Trimming removed 1 base from V and 7 bases from J; junction bases left unmatched: 9. This chain's CDR3 is CASSLRGTGLREQYF. CDR3 sequence (DNA): TGTGCCAGCAGCTTGCGGGGGACAGGGTTGAGGGAGCAGTACTTC.

This clone has just one count. V and J are TRBV6-5 and TRBJ2-1; a possible D gene is TRBD1 (6 bases). V lost 5 bases and J lost 5, with 7 bases in between. Germline V gene sequence: CDR1 MNHEY, CDR2 SVGAGI. CDR3 length equals 12 residues. The CDR3 protein is CASSTGNNEQFF. In nucleotides, the CDR3 is TGTGCCAGCAGTACAGGGAACAATGAGCAGTTCTTC.

In its sample, this clone was seen once. This chain connects TRBV4-1 to TRBJ2-2, with 9 bases lining up with TRBD1. Per the germline V gene, CDR1 is MGHRA and CDR2 is YSYEKL. With V trimmed by 2 bases and J by 7 bases, 8 bases remained unmatched. The CDR3 has 16 amino acids. CDR3 nucleotide sequence: TGCGCCAGCAGCCAATTCCGGGACAGGGCGGACGGGGAGCTGTTTTTT. It specifies CASSQFRDRADGELFF.

This chain connects TRBV5-5 to TRBJ2-2, with a weak D call TRBD1 (7 bases). Trimming stripped 6 bases from V and 3 bases from J, with 15 bases between. Germline values: CDR1 SGHKS, CDR2 YYEKEE (reference sequence). The CDR3 is made up of 15 amino acids. As DNA, the CDR3 is TGTGCCAGCACCTGGGGGGACAGCTACACCGGGGAGCTGTTTTTT. The encoded protein is CASTWGDSYTGELFF.

The J gene is TRBJ1-1, the V gene TRBV11-3; D not resolved. This CDR3 region has 12 residues. Germline V CDR1 and CDR2: SGHNT, YENEEA. V gave up 4 bases and J gave up 4 bases, with 7 bases separating them. CDR3 region: CASSSGGTEAFF. CDR3 in DNA: TGTGCCAGCAGCTCGGGTGGCACTGAAGCTTTCTTT.

The rearrangement joins TRBV7-8 to TRBJ1-4; 7 bases align to TRBD1. J gave up 8 bases and V 2 bases, and 8 bases lay outside the gene matches. Germline V CDR1 and CDR2: SGHVS, FQNEAQ. The CDR3 covers 15 residues. The CDR3 is CASSLQTGAEEKLFF. CDR3 in DNA: TGTGCCAGCAGCTTACAAACAGGGGCAGAAGAAAAACTGTTTTTT.

This chain joins TRBV7-9 and TRBJ1-2; D is perhaps TRBD1 (5 bases). There are 15 residues in the CDR3. V shed 5 bases and J shed 8 bases, with 21 bases lying between them. CDR1 and CDR2 from the germline V gene are SEHNR and FQNEAQ (reference sequence). The chain's CDR3 is CASSRSLGGSEGYTF. CDR3 nucleotide sequence: TGTGCCAGCAGCCGTAGCCTCGGGGGTTCTGAAGGCTACACCTTC.

This clone has only a few counts. The chain couples TRBV18 to TRBJ2-7; the match to TRBD1 covers 8 bases. The V gene end was trimmed by 0 bases and the J gene end by 6 bases; junction bases not matched to a gene: 7. The germline V gene encodes CDR1 KGHSH and CDR2 LQKENI. The CDR3 contains 15 residues. The DNA of the CDR3 is TGTGCCAGCTCACCACCGCGGACAGGGTGGTCCGAGCAGTACTTC. It yields the protein CASSPPRTGWSEQYF.